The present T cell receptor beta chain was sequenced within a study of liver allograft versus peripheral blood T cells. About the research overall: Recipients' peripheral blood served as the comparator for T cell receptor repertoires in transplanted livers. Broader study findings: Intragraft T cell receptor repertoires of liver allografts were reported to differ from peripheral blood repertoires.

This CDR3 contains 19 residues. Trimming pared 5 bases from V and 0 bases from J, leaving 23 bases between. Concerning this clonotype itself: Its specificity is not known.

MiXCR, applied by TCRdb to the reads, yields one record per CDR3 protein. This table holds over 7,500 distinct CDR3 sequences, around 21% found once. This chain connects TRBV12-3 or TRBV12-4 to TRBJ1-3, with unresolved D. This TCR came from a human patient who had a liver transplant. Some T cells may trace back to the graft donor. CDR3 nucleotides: TGTGCCAGCAGTCTAACCACCGGACGGATCTCAATCTCTGGAAACACCATATATTTT. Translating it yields CASSLTTGRISISGNTIYF.